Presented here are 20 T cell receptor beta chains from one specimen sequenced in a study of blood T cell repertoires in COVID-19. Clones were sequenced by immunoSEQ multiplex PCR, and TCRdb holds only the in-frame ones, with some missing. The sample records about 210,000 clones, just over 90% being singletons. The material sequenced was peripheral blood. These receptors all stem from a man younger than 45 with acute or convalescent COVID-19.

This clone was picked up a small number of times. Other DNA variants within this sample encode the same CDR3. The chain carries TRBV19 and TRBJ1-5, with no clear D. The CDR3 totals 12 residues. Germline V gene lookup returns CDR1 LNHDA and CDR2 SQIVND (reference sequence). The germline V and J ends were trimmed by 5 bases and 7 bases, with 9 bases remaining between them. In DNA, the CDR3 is TGTGCCAGTAGTGTGTCACGGCAGCCCCAGCATTTT. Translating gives CASSVSRQPQHF. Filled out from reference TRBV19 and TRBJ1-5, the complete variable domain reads DGGITQSPKYLFRKEGQNVTLSCEQNLNHDAMYWYRQDPGQGLRLIYYSQIVNDFQKGDIAEGYSVSREKKESFPLTVTSAQKNPTAFYLCASSVSRQPQHFGDGTRLSIL.

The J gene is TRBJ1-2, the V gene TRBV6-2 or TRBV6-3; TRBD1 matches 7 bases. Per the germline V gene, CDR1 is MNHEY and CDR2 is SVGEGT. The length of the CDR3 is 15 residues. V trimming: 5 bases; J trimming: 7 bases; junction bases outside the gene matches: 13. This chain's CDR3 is CASSHKTGALSGYTF. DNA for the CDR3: TGTGCCAGCAGTCATAAAACAGGGGCCCTCTCTGGCTACACCTTC.

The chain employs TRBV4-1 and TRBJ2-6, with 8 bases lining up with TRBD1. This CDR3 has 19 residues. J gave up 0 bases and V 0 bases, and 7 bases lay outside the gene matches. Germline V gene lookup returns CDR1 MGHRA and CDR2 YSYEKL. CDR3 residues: CASSQEPGQVSSGANVLTF. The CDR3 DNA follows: TGCGCCAGCAGCCAAGAGCCGGGACAGGTGAGCTCTGGGGCCAACGTCCTGACTTTC.

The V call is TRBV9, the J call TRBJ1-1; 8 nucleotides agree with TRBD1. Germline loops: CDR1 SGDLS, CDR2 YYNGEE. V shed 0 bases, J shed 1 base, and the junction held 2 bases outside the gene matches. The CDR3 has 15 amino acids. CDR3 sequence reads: CASSVGGTGNTEAFF. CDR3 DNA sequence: TGTGCCAGCAGCGTAGGTGGGACAGGGAACACTGAAGCTTTCTTT.

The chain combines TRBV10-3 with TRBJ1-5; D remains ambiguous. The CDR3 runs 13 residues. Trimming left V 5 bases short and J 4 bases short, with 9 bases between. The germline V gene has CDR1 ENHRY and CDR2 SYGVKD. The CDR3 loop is CAISPDVNQPQHF. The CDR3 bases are TGTGCCATCAGTCCAGATGTAAATCAGCCCCAGCATTTT.

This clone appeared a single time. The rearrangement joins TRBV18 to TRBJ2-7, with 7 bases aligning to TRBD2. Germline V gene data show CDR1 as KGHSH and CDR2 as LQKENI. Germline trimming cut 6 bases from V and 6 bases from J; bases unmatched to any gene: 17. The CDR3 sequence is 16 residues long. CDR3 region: CASSLGAGVRSGEQYF. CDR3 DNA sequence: TGTGCCAGCTCTTTGGGTGCGGGAGTCAGAAGTGGCGAGCAGTACTTC.

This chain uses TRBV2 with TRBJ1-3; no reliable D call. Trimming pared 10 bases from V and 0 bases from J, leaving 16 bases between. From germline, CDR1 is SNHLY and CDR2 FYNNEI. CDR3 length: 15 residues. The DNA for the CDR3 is TGTGCCATCGGACGGCAAAGCGGCTCTGGAAACACCATATATTTT. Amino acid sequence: CAIGRQSGSGNTIYF.

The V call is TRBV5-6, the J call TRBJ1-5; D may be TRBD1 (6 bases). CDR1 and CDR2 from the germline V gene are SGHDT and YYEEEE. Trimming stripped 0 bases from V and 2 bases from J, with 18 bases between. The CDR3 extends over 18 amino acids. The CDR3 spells CASSLALGRGRGNQPQHF. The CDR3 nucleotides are TGTGCCAGCAGCTTGGCCTTAGGCAGGGGAAGGGGCAATCAGCCCCAGCATTTT.

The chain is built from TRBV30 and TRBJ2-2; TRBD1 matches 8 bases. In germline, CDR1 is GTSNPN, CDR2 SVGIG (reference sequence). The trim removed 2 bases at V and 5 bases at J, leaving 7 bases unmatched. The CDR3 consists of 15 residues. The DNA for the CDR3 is TGTGCCTGGAGTACCGGACAGGGAAGAACCGGGGAGCTGTTTTTT. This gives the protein CAWSTGQGRTGELFF.

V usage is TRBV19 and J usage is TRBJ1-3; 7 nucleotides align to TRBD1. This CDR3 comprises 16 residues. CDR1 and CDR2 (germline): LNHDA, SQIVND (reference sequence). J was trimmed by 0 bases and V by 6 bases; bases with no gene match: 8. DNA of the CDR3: TGTGCCAGTAGAGAAAACAGGGGTCTCTCTGGAAACACCATATATTTT. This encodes CASRENRGLSGNTIYF.

In DNA form, the CDR3 reads TGCGCCAGCAGTTCCGGACAGGGCCTCTCTAACTATGGCTACACCTTC. Encoded protein: CASSSGQGLSNYGYTF. The rearrangement uses TRBV4-1 and TRBJ1-2; 8 bases line up with TRBD1. Germline V CDR1 and CDR2: MGHRA, YSYEKL. This CDR3 comprises 16 residues. Unmatched junction bases numbered 9, after V lost 6 bases and J lost 0 bases.

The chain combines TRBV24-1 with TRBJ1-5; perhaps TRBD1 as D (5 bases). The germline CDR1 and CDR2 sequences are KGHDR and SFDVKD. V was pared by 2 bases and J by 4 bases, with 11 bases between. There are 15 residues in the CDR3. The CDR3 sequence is CATSDSRGRNQPQHF. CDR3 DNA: TGTGCCACCAGTGATTCAAGGGGCCGTAATCAGCCCCAGCATTTT.

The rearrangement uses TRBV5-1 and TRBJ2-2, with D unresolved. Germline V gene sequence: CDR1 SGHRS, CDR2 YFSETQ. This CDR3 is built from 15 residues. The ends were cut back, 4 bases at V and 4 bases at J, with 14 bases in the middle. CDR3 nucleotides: TGCGCCAGCAGCCTGGTCCTGCGGAGCACCGGGGAGCTGTTTTTT. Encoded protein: CASSLVLRSTGELFF.

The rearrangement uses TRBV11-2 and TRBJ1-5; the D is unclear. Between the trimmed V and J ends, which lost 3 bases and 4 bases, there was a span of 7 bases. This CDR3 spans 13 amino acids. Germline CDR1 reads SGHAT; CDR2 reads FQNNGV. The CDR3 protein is CASSLSLNQPQHF. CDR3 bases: TGTGCCAGCAGCTTGTCGTTGAATCAGCCCCAGCATTTT.

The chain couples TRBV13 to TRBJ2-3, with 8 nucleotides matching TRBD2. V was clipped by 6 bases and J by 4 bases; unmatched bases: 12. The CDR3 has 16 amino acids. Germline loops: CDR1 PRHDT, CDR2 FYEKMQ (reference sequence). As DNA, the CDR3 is TGTGCCAGCAGTCCCACGGAGCGGGAGAGCTCAGATACGCAGTATTTT. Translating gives CASSPTERESSDTQYF.

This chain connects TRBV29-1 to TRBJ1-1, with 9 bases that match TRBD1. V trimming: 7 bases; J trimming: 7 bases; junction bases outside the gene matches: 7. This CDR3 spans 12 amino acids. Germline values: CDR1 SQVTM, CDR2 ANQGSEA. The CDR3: CSARTGAHEAFF. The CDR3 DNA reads TGCAGCGCCCGGACAGGGGCCCATGAAGCTTTCTTT.

Here the CDR3 DNA reads TGTGCCAGTATAAACAGGAAGAACACTGAAGCTTTCTTT. Translation gives CASINRKNTEAFF. The chain links TRBV19 to TRBJ1-1; D perhaps matches TRBD1 (5 bases). V was pared by 7 bases and J by 1 base, with 10 bases between. This CDR3 is built from 13 residues. Germline V gene data show CDR1 as LNHDA and CDR2 as SQIVND (reference sequence).

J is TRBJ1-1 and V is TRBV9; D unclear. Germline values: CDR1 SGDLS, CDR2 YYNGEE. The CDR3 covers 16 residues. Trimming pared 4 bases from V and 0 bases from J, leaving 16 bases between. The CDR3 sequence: CASSIHPTAMNTEAFF. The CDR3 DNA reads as TGTGCCAGCAGCATTCACCCCACAGCCATGAACACTGAAGCTTTCTTT.

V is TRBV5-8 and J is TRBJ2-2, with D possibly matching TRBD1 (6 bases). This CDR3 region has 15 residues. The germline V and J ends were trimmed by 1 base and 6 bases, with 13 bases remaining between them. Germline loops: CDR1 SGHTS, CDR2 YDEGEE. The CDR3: CASSLYGRGAGELFF. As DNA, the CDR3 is TGTGCCAGCAGCTTGTATGGCAGGGGAGCCGGGGAGCTGTTTTTT.

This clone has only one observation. The DNA for the CDR3 is TGTGCCAGCAGCGGTGGAGGGGCCAGGTACCAAGAGACCCAGTACTTC. Translation gives CASSGGGARYQETQYF. This chain connects TRBV5-4 to TRBJ2-5, with D possibly being TRBD2 (6 bases). Trimming removed 4 bases from V and 0 bases from J, with 16 bases in between. Germline V gene data show CDR1 as SGHNT and CDR2 as YYREEE (reference sequence). The length of the CDR3 is 16 residues.